The rows below give T cell receptor beta chains drawn from one sample of a study of blood T cells in healthy people across ages. TCRdb processed the 5' RACE reads anew with MiXCR; each CDR3 protein has one entry. The sample records over 600,000 distinct CDR3 sequences, over 20% being singletons. Specimen: blood. The receptors shown here come from a man between 70 and 80 years old in good health. Each CDR3 is given with its conserved first and last residue. A D gene is named only where the DNA matches it firmly. Where a row states a size, it is once, few, many or the class of an expanded clone; other rows omit it.

D gene	CDR3 length	clone size	V gene	J gene	CDR3 DNA	CDR3 protein
NA	14	many	TRBV3-1	TRBJ2-5	TGTGCCAGCAGCCAAGTGGGAGTGCCTGAGACCCAGTACTTC	CASSQVGVPETQYF
NA	14	few	TRBV5-4	TRBJ1-1	TGTACCAGCAGCTTGTTCGGGAAGAACACTGAAGCTTTCTTT	CTSSLFGKNTEAFF
TRBD1	15	NA	TRBV5-1	TRBJ2-7	TGCGCCAGCAGCGTAACCGGGACAGGGGATTACGAGCAGTACTTC	CASSVTGTGDYEQYF
TRBD2	14	NA	TRBV11-2	TRBJ2-1	TGTGCCAGCAACTTTAGCGGGATTGGGAATGAGCAGTTCTTC	CASNFSGIGNEQFF
NA	15	NA	TRBV20-1	TRBJ2-3	TGCAGTGCTCCACGACTATCGGGAGTGTCAGATACGCAGTATTTT	CSAPRLSGVSDTQYF
TRBD1	12	few	TRBV20-1	TRBJ2-7	TGCAGTGCTAGTAGACAGGGCTACGAGCAGTACTTC	CSASRQGYEQYF
NA	16	few	TRBV27	TRBJ2-7	TGTGCCAGCAGTCCAGGACAGGGAAGGGGGGGTTACGAGCAGTACTTC	CASSPGQGRGGYEQYF
NA	14	NA	TRBV3-1	TRBJ2-4	TGTGCCAGCAGCCAGAGGGACGGGAAAAACATTCAGCACTTC	CASSQRDGKNIQHF
NA	13	NA	TRBV30	TRBJ1-5	TGTGCCTGGAGTGGTGGTAACAATCAGCCCCAGCATTTT	CAWSGGNNQPQHF
NA	16	NA	TRBV18	TRBJ2-7	TGTGCCAGCTCATTGTGGGAGGACCTCAGGCCCTACGAGCAGTACTTC	CASSLWEDLRPYEQYF
NA	15	few	TRBV5-1	TRBJ2-2	TGCGCCAGCAGCTTCGACCGCCCAGTGGCCGGGGAGCTGTTTTTT	CASSFDRPVAGELFF
NA	13	NA	TRBV27	TRBJ2-3	TGTGCCAGCAGTTCCCTCGGCAGGTATACGCAGTATTTT	CASSSLGRYTQYF
TRBD2	14	NA	TRBV4-2	TRBJ2-3	TGTGCCAGCAGCCCGGGAGGCAGTGAGGGTACGCAGTATTTT	CASSPGGSEGTQYF
NA	12	NA	TRBV4-3	TRBJ2-1	TGCGCCAGCAGCCAACAGGACAATGAGCAGTTCTTC	CASSQQDNEQFF
TRBD1	12	few	TRBV6-1	TRBJ1-2	TGTGCCAGTGACAGGGCTAACTATGGCTACACCTTC	CASDRANYGYTF
TRBD2	16	NA	TRBV12-3/TRBV12-4	TRBJ2-5	TGTGCCAGCACCGAGGGACTAGCGGGACTCCAAGAGGCCCAGTGCTTC	CASTEGLAGLQEAQCF
TRBD2	15	NA	TRBV20-1	TRBJ2-3	TGCAGTGCTAAACCTGGGGGGGAGGGCACAGATACGCAGTATTTT	CSAKPGGEGTDTQYF